One sample yielded the 18 T cell receptor beta chains listed below, sequenced in a study of Graves' ophthalmopathy and Graves' hyperthyroidism. For repertoire sequencing, the TCR beta CDR3 regions were amplified from RNA transcripts. Scientists carried out first-round RT-PCR using HTBI primers and then a second-round multiplex PCR. Each CDR3 protein gets one entry after TCRdb re-called the multiplex PCR reads with MiXCR. The sample records 650,000 to 900,000 distinct CDR3 sequences, 35% to 50% being singletons. The specimen sequenced was peripheral blood. These receptors came from an adult man with Graves' ophthalmopathy.

The table lists this clonotype with a few counts. The chain combines TRBV14 with TRBJ2-7, with D unresolved. The CDR3 loop spans 14 amino acids. Germline V gene sequence: CDR1 SGHDN, CDR2 FVKESK. V was cut by 0 bases and J by 3 bases, with 9 bases left in between. CDR3 sequence reads: CASSQENGHYEQYF. Here the CDR3 DNA reads TGTGCCAGCAGCCAAGAAAACGGCCACTACGAGCAGTACTTC.

This clonotype was counted a few times. V and J are TRBV5-1 and TRBJ1-2, with 7 bases aligning to TRBD1. The CDR3 sequence is 14 residues long. Unmatched junction bases numbered 6, after V lost 0 bases and J lost 7 bases. Germline V CDR1 and CDR2: SGHRS, YFSETQ. CDR3 region: CASSLVSGGVGYTF. The CDR3 DNA is TGCGCCAGCAGCTTGGTGTCAGGGGGGGTTGGCTACACCTTC.

The chain recombines TRBV24-1 with TRBJ1-5; 10 nucleotides line up with TRBD1. V lost 4 bases to trimming and J lost 2 bases; unmatched junction nucleotides: 4. The CDR3 consists of 16 residues. Germline-derived CDR1 and CDR2 are KGHDR and SFDVKD. The DNA of the CDR3 is TGTGCCACCAGTGAAGGGACAGGGGACGGCAATCAGCCCCAGCATTTT. It is translated as CATSEGTGDGNQPQHF.

This clonotype was recorded once. The V and J genes are TRBV19 and TRBJ1-1; perhaps TRBD1 as D (6 bases). Germline CDR1 reads LNHDA; CDR2 reads SQIVND (reference sequence). CDR3 length equals 13 residues. Trimming took 8 bases from V and 0 from J, leaving 10 bases between them. The DNA of the CDR3 is TGTGCCAGTGGGGACACCATGAACACTGAAGCTTTCTTT. Protein: CASGDTMNTEAFF. Supplemented by reference TRBV19 and TRBJ1-1, the full variable domain reads DGGITQSPKYLFRKEGQNVTLSCEQNLNHDAMYWYRQDPGQGLRLIYYSQIVNDFQKGDIAEGYSVSREKKESFPLTVTSAQKNPTAFYLCASGDTMNTEAFFGQGTRLTVV.

The chain joins TRBV14 to TRBJ2-6; D is unclear. Between the trimmed V and J ends, which lost 5 bases and 11 bases, there was a span of 13 bases. The germline CDR1 and CDR2 sequences are SGHDN and FVKESK. This CDR3 is 13 amino acids long. The CDR3 sequence is CASSLSRTYVLTF. The DNA for the CDR3 is TGTGCCAGCAGCTTAAGCAGGACCTACGTCCTGACTTTC.

This chain uses TRBV20-1 with TRBJ1-6; D perhaps matches TRBD1 (6 bases). Trimming shortened V by 2 bases and J by 9 bases, and 11 bases separated the two germline ends. Germline V gives CDR1 DFQATT, CDR2 SNEGSKA (reference sequence). CDR3 length: 13 residues. The DNA of the CDR3 is TGCAGTGCTAGAAGGGGCAGGGGTTCACCCCTCCACTTT. Encoded protein: CSARRGRGSPLHF.

J is TRBJ2-7 and V is TRBV10-1; 7 bases line up with TRBD1. V lost 6 bases and J lost 1; bases outside the gene matches: 15. This CDR3 comprises 17 residues. Germline CDR1 and CDR2: WNHNN and SYGVQD (reference sequence). The CDR3 sequence: CASSRQGRGQGSYEQYF. In nucleotides, the CDR3 is TGCGCCAGCAGCAGACAGGGAAGGGGGCAGGGTTCCTACGAGCAGTACTTC.

The chain links TRBV7-9 to TRBJ2-7; 8 nucleotides agree with TRBD2. Germline CDR1 and CDR2: SEHNR and FQNEAQ (reference sequence). This CDR3 is 15 amino acids long. V dropped 5 bases and J dropped 5; count of bases not matched to a gene: 11. In DNA, the CDR3 is TGTGCCAGCAGCCCCGGGGGGGGAATCACCCACGAGCAGTACTTC. This gives the protein CASSPGGGITHEQYF.

The chain combines TRBV11-2 with TRBJ2-7; 14 bases are a match to TRBD2. After removal of 2 bases from V and 3 bases from J, the junction contained 3 bases not matched to a gene. The CDR3 totals 16 residues. CDR1 is SGHAT, CDR2 FQNNGV, per germline. CDR3 nucleotide sequence: TGTGCCAGCAGCTTATCCGGGACTAGCGGGAGCTACGAGCAGTACTTC. Its translation: CASSLSGTSGSYEQYF. The entire variable domain, with the rest obtained from reference TRBV11-2 and TRBJ2-7, is as follows: EAGVAQSPRYKIIEKRQSVAFWCNPISGHATLYWYQQILGQGPKLLIQFQNNGVVDDSQLPKDRFSAERLKGVDSTLKIQPAKLEDSAVYLCASSLSGTSGSYEQYFGPGTRLTVT.

This chain links TRBV25-1 with TRBJ2-7; D remains unclear. There are 10 residues in the CDR3. Germline CDR1 and CDR2: MGHDK and SYGVNS. The V end was cut by 8 bases, the J end by 7 bases, with 9 bases between. Here the CDR3 reads CASAYGEQYF. CDR3 nucleotide sequence: TGTGCCAGCGCCTATGGTGAGCAGTACTTC.

This clonotype was counted a single time. The chain has TRBV7-3 and TRBJ2-5; D is ambiguous. Per germline, CDR1 SGHTA and CDR2 FQGTGA. V shed 3 bases and J shed 2 bases, with 13 bases lying between them. The CDR3 totals 15 residues. CDR3 bases: TGTGCCAGCAGCTTGCACACTGGGCGGCAAGAGACCCAGTACTTC. This encodes CASSLHTGRQETQYF.

This clonotype was seen many times. V and J are TRBV20-1 and TRBJ1-6, with D possibly matching TRBD1 (5 bases). The length of the CDR3 is 13 residues. Germline V gives CDR1 DFQATT, CDR2 SNEGSKA (reference sequence). With 5 bases removed from V and 8 bases from J, the gap between germline ends came to 13 bases. The CDR3 coding sequence is TGCAGTGCTGATGGGCAGGGCCATTCACCCCTCCACTTT. As protein: CSADGQGHSPLHF.

This clonotype was observed a few times. The CDR3 reads CASASGGRYEQYF. In DNA, the CDR3 is TGTGCCAGCGCCTCGGGGGGAAGATACGAGCAGTACTTC. V gene TRBV2 combines with J gene TRBJ2-7; 7 bases are shared with TRBD2. CDR3 length: 13 residues. The trim removed 8 bases at V and 4 bases at J, leaving 8 bases unmatched. The germline V gene encodes CDR1 SNHLY and CDR2 FYNNEI.

V and J are TRBV9 and TRBJ1-4; maybe TRBD1 (5 bases). The germline V gene has CDR1 SGDLS and CDR2 YYNGEE. The CDR3 sequence is 16 residues long. V was pared by 4 bases and J by 8 bases, with 21 bases between. CDR3 sequence reads: CASSPPPGAFGEKLFF. The DNA for the CDR3 is TGTGCCAGCAGCCCCCCTCCCGGGGCCTTCGGAGAAAAACTGTTTTTT.

There are many counts of this clonotype. In DNA, the CDR3 is TGTGCCAGCAGTTTAGCGGGGGAGCCGACCCAGTACTTC. The encoded protein is CASSLAGEPTQYF. The chain uses TRBV12-3 or TRBV12-4 and TRBJ2-5; D may correspond to TRBD1 or TRBD2 (5 bases each). The V end was cut by 0 bases, the J end by 7 bases, with 9 bases between. The CDR3 runs 13 residues.

J is TRBJ2-5 and V is TRBV20-1, with D maybe TRBD2 (6 bases). Germline V CDR1 and CDR2: DFQATT, SNEGSKA (reference sequence). Between the trimmed V and J ends, which lost 4 bases and 5 bases, there was a span of 20 bases. This CDR3 has 15 amino acids. DNA for the CDR3: TGCAGTGCTATCCTCAGCGGGCCTTTCGGGGAGACCCAGTACTTC. Residues: CSAILSGPFGETQYF.

This clonotype was seen a few times. The rearrangement uses TRBV10-3 and TRBJ1-4, with D perhaps matching TRBD1 (6 bases). Per the germline V gene, CDR1 is ENHRY and CDR2 is SYGVKD. Trimming cost V 10 bases and J 6 bases, with 21 bases left between them. The CDR3 sequence is 15 residues long. This CDR3 reads CASSPIWGAHEKLFF. In nucleotides, the CDR3 is TGTGCCAGCAGCCCCATCTGGGGGGCGCATGAAAAACTGTTTTTT.

In its sample, this clonotype was seen a few times. The V and J genes are TRBV5-4 and TRBJ1-2; no clear D. CDR3 length: 16 amino acids. Trimming left V 4 bases short and J 3 bases short, with 19 bases between. The germline CDR1 and CDR2 sequences are SGHNT and YYREEE (reference sequence). Here the CDR3 DNA reads TGTGCCAGCAGCCAAGATCTTAATAGGGTCGACTATGGCTACACCTTC. Amino acid sequence: CASSQDLNRVDYGYTF.